The clone carrying this TCR beta chain has at least ten counts. Its antigen is not identified. These data come from a study of CD8 T cells in ankylosing spondylitis. Overall study results and limits: In ankylosing spondylitis patients, matched synovial fluid reportedly showed significant enrichment of disease-linked clones. Those disease-linked clones were CD8+; they were also relatively rare in peripheral blood. Seemingly characteristic of ankylosing spondylitis blood was a TCR beta motif consisting of about 8 highly homologous variants. Earlier studies detected some motif variants in reactive arthritis synovial fluid and blood.

The TCR beta libraries were generated through quantitative 5'-RACE incorporating molecular barcodes. TCRdb re-called the 5' RACE reads with MiXCR, one entry per CDR3 protein. The table has fewer than 550,000 distinct CDR3 sequences, roughly 5.2% seen once. CDR1 and CDR2 from the germline V gene are KGHDR and SFDVKD. J lost 1 base, V lost 4 bases, and 3 bases had no gene match. This CDR3 contains 15 residues. Sequenced sample: blood, either unsorted or a sorted T cell fraction (not recorded which). This clonotype was obtained from a male donor with ankylosing spondylitis. The rearrangement joins TRBV24-1 to TRBJ2-3; 8 bases map to TRBD2. In DNA, the CDR3 is TGTGCCACCAGTGACGCGGGGGGAGGCACAGATACGCAGTATTTT. It is translated as CATSDAGGGTDTQYF.